The 20 T cell receptor beta chains presented below share a single source sample, sequenced in a study of T cell responses to AZD1222 COVID-19 vaccine. Profiled with immunoSEQ multiplex PCR; TCRdb holds only in-frame clones, not every one. The data show about 150,000 clones, more than 75% seen once. Specimen: peripheral blood, collected on day 0 of AZD1222 vaccination. These receptors originate from an adult in good health.

The CDR3 sequence: CASSSTFYATNEKLFF. The CDR3 DNA follows: TGTGCCAGCAGCTCCACTTTTTACGCAACTAATGAAAAACTGTTTTTT. This chain connects TRBV5-4 to TRBJ1-4; no clear D. The CDR3 totals 16 residues. CDR1 is SGHNT and CDR2 is YYREEE in the germline V gene (reference sequence). Between the trimmed V and J ends, which lost 3 bases and 0 bases, there was a span of 12 bases.

The V gene is TRBV4-3, the J gene TRBJ2-1; TRBD2 is a possible D gene (5 bases). V gave up 0 bases and J gave up 7 bases, with 10 bases separating them. The CDR3 covers 14 residues. Germline CDR1 reads LGHNA; CDR2 reads YSLEER. The DNA for the CDR3 is TGCGCCAGCAGCCAAGATTTAAGAGGGAATGAGCAGTTCTTC. Amino acid sequence: CASSQDLRGNEQFF.

This chain uses TRBV7-2 with TRBJ2-5, with D uncertain. Trimming took 3 bases from V and 5 from J, leaving 7 bases between them. CDR3 size: 12 residues. Per germline, CDR1 SGHTA and CDR2 FQGNSA. Written as DNA, the CDR3 is TGTGCCAGCAGCTTCGCGCGGGAGACCCAGTACTTC. Its protein product is CASSFARETQYF.

The V call is TRBV14, the J call TRBJ2-2; D gene ambiguous. There are 14 residues in the CDR3. V was shortened by 0 bases and J by 4 bases, with 6 bases between the two germline ends. From germline, CDR1 is SGHDN and CDR2 FVKESK. CDR3 in DNA: TGTGCCAGCAGCCAAGATCTCGGCACCGGGGAGCTGTTTTTT. It translates to CASSQDLGTGELFF.

The chain links TRBV9 to TRBJ2-5; the match to TRBD2 covers 10 bases. Germline V gene sequence: CDR1 SGDLS, CDR2 YYNGEE. The CDR3 is 15 amino acids. Trimming at V came to 4 bases and at J to 2 bases, leaving 5 bases not matched to a gene. The CDR3 coding sequence is TGTGCCAGCAGCACTAGCGGGGCTACACAAGAGACCCAGTACTTC. Protein product: CASSTSGATQETQYF.

The chain joins TRBV11-2 to TRBJ1-1; D is ambiguous. The V gene's germline CDR1 is SGHAT and CDR2 FQNNGV. V dropped 5 bases and J dropped 5 bases, with 15 bases sitting between them. The CDR3 is 14 amino acids. CDR3 sequence: CASSPDPSRTEAFF. CDR3 bases: TGTGCCAGCAGCCCGGACCCTTCGAGGACTGAAGCTTTCTTT.

The chain couples TRBV4-1 to TRBJ2-5; D unclear. The CDR3 extends over 13 amino acids. Looked up from germline, CDR1 is MGHRA and CDR2 is YSYEKL. The ends were cut back, 2 bases at V and 4 bases at J, with 8 bases in the middle. The CDR3 region is CASSQIGLETQYF. The CDR3 bases are TGCGCCAGCAGCCAAATTGGTTTAGAGACCCAGTACTTC.

The chain recombines TRBV11-1 with TRBJ2-2, with a possible D match to TRBD1 (6 bases). Germline V gene sequence: CDR1 SGHAT, CDR2 FQDESV (reference sequence). The V end lost 6 bases, the J end lost 5 bases, and 16 bases lay between the germline ends. The CDR3 runs 15 residues. DNA of the CDR3: TGTGCCAGCAGTCAACAGGGCGGAAATACCGGGGAGCTGTTTTTT. This translates into CASSQQGGNTGELFF. Variable domain in full (rest from reference TRBV11-1 and TRBJ2-2): EAEVAQSPRYKITEKSQAVAFWCDPISGHATLYWYRQILGQGPELLVQFQDESVVDDSQLPKDRFSAERLKGVDSTLKIQPAELGDSAMYLCASSQQGGNTGELFFGEGSRLTVL.

The V and J genes are TRBV7-2 and TRBJ1-2, with 8 bases fitting TRBD1. This CDR3 comprises 15 residues. Germline CDR1 and CDR2: SGHTA and FQGNSA. The J segment lost 5 bases and the V segment lost 5 bases, leaving 10 bases of the junction unmatched. CDR3 DNA: TGTGCCAGCAGCACTTTGGGGCAGGGGGCTTATGGCTACACCTTC. Translated, it gives CASSTLGQGAYGYTF.

The chain is built from TRBV18 and TRBJ1-6; tentative D call: TRBD1 (5 bases). This CDR3 has 13 amino acids. V shed 6 bases and J shed 8 bases, with 11 bases lying between them. Germline V lookup: CDR1 KGHSH, CDR2 LQKENI. The CDR3 DNA reads TGTGCCAGCTCCCCTCAGGGAGATTCACCCCTCCACTTT. This codes for CASSPQGDSPLHF.

The chain is built from TRBV7-9 and TRBJ1-4, with no clear D. Germline CDR1 and CDR2: SEHNR and FQNEAQ (reference sequence). The CDR3 length is 13 residues. V was cut by 2 bases and J by 4 bases, with 5 bases left in between. DNA of the CDR3: TGTGCCAGCAGCTTAAGGAGTAATGAAAAACTGTTTTTT. Its protein is CASSLRSNEKLFF.

The chain couples TRBV10-3 to TRBJ1-3; TRBD1 is a possible D gene (6 bases). The CDR3 sequence is 22 residues long. Germline CDR1 is ENHRY and CDR2 is SYGVKD. V gave up 0 bases and J gave up 1 base, with 28 bases separating them. The DNA of the CDR3 is TGTGCCATCAGTGAGTCTCAGTTGCGCACAGAGCATCTACAGGGATCTGGAAACACCATATATTTT. This sequence encodes CAISESQLRTEHLQGSGNTIYF.

This clone has only one observation. The chain uses TRBV29-1 and TRBJ2-2; TRBD1 aligns across 7 bases. The germline V gene encodes CDR1 SQVTM and CDR2 ANQGSEA. The CDR3 is 13 residues long. J lost 0 bases, V lost 7 bases, and 2 bases had no gene match. The CDR3 spells CSAGQANTGELFF. DNA for the CDR3: TGCAGCGCTGGACAGGCGAACACCGGGGAGCTGTTTTTT.

The CDR3 loop is CAISPGGAGGQETQYF. The CDR3 DNA follows: TGTGCCATCAGCCCGGGAGGAGCGGGAGGGCAAGAGACCCAGTACTTC. The rearrangement uses TRBV10-3 and TRBJ2-5; 10 bases are shared with TRBD2. CDR1 and CDR2 from the germline V gene are ENHRY and SYGVKD. V trimming: 6 bases; J trimming: 2 bases; junction bases outside the gene matches: 9. CDR3 length: 16 amino acids.

This clone has more than one count but fewer than ten. The V call is TRBV28, the J call TRBJ1-1; 8 bases are a match to TRBD1. The CDR3 contains 13 residues. With 6 bases clipped from V and 1 base from J, the junction kept 1 base outside the gene matches. CDR1 MDHEN and CDR2 SYDVKM come from the germline V gene. CDR3 sequence (DNA): TGTGCCAGCAGGGGGACAGGGAACACTGAAGCTTTCTTT. Protein sequence: CASRGTGNTEAFF.

The chain links TRBV3-1 (or the pseudogene TRBV3-2) to TRBJ1-6; 10 positions match TRBD1. V was clipped by 5 bases and J by 13 bases; unmatched bases: 2. The CDR3 length is 12 residues. Germline values: CDR1 LGHDT, CDR2 YNNKEL (reference sequence). CDR3 in amino acids: CASSGTGVPLHF. In DNA form, the CDR3 reads TGTGCCAGCAGCGGGACAGGGGTCCCCCTCCACTTT.

A single count supports this clone. The chain employs TRBV18 and TRBJ1-4, with 11 nucleotides matching TRBD1. V gave up 3 bases and J gave up 7 bases; unmatched junction bases: 7. The V gene's germline CDR1 is KGHSH and CDR2 LQKENI. The CDR3 runs to 16 residues. The CDR3 sequence: CASSPAGQGAAEKLFF. CDR3 bases: TGTGCCAGCTCACCTGCCGGACAGGGGGCCGCTGAAAAACTGTTTTTT.

The chain carries TRBV28 and TRBJ2-1; D remains unclear. V dropped 4 bases and J dropped 12 bases, with 13 bases sitting between them. CDR3 length: 12 amino acids. Germline loops: CDR1 MDHEN, CDR2 SYDVKM. The DNA for the CDR3 is TGTGCCAGCAGTTCGGGCAGGATCCCGCAGTTCTTC. Translation: CASSSGRIPQFF.

This chain connects TRBV10-3 to TRBJ2-7, with D perhaps matching TRBD1 (5 bases). Germline CDR1 and CDR2: ENHRY and SYGVKD. Trimming took off 4 bases at V and 3 bases at J, with 10 bases between the two ends. The CDR3 has 13 residues. The DNA for the CDR3 is TGTGCCATCAGTGCTGACAGCTTCTACGAGCAGTACTTC. As protein: CAISADSFYEQYF.

The J gene is TRBJ2-7, the V gene TRBV6-2 or TRBV6-3, with D perhaps given as TRBD1 or TRBD2 (5 bases each). This CDR3 contains 13 residues. The germline V and J ends were trimmed by 6 bases and 6 bases, with 15 bases remaining between them. The germline V gene encodes CDR1 MNHEY and CDR2 SVGEGT. CDR3 residues: CASSRRDQGEQYF. CDR3 bases: TGTGCCAGCAGCCGACGGGATCAGGGCGAGCAGTACTTC.